Each of the 28 T cell receptor beta chains below was sequenced from the same sample in a study of blood T cell repertoires in COVID-19. This table comes from immunoSEQ multiplex PCR, and its TCRdb copy is limited to in-frame clones, with some not included. The sample has 100,000 or so clones, approximately 80% seen once. The source material was peripheral blood. Source of these receptors: an older woman with acute or convalescent COVID-19.

The rearrangement links TRBV2 to TRBJ1-1; D possibly corresponds to TRBD1 (5 bases). This CDR3 has 15 amino acids. In germline, CDR1 is SNHLY, CDR2 FYNNEI. V was clipped by 2 bases and J by 1 base, with 11 bases between them. The CDR3 sequence is CASSEQGFENTEAFF. CDR3 in DNA: TGTGCCAGCAGTGAACAGGGATTCGAGAACACTGAAGCTTTCTTT.

The chain joins TRBV4-3 to TRBJ2-7; D ambiguous. Trimming left V 2 bases short and J 3 bases short, with 8 bases between. The CDR3 has 13 residues. Germline V gene data show CDR1 as LGHNA and CDR2 as YSLEER. The DNA of the CDR3 is TGCGCCAGCAGCCAATATACGAGCTACGAGCAGTACTTC. It encodes CASSQYTSYEQYF.

This chain joins TRBV10-2 and TRBJ1-5; 7 nucleotides match TRBD1. J lost 6 bases, V lost 8 bases, and 10 bases had no gene match. The CDR3 has 14 residues. Germline loops: CDR1 WSHSY, CDR2 SAAADI. The CDR3 nucleotides read TGCGCCAGCTCCAGGGGGGTGGATCGTCAGCCCCAGCATTTT. Its translation: CASSRGVDRQPQHF.

The V and J genes are TRBV28 and TRBJ2-5, with 7 positions matching TRBD1. Germline V lookup: CDR1 MDHEN, CDR2 SYDVKM. The CDR3 extends over 14 amino acids. The trim removed 4 bases at V and 2 bases at J, leaving 4 bases unmatched. Here the CDR3 DNA reads TGTGCCAGCAGTTGGGACAGTCAGCAAGAGACCCAGTACTTC. Its protein product is CASSWDSQQETQYF. Full variable domain (outside the CDR3, taken from reference TRBV28 and TRBJ2-5): DVKVTQSSRYLVKRTGEKVFLECVQDMDHENMFWYRQDPGLGLRLIYFSYDVKMKEKGDIPEGYSVSREKKERFSLILESASTNQTSMYLCASSWDSQQETQYFGPGTRLLVL.

This clone was recorded only once. The chain recombines TRBV24-1 with TRBJ1-2; no firm D call. Germline V gives CDR1 KGHDR, CDR2 SFDVKD. The CDR3 totals 14 residues. Trimming pared 3 bases from V and 7 bases from J, leaving 14 bases between. CDR3 nucleotides: TGTGCCACCAGTGATACCCAGCGGGCCGGTGGCTACACCTTC. Protein product: CATSDTQRAGGYTF.

V is TRBV4-3 and J is TRBJ2-7; 9 nucleotides match TRBD1. The CDR3 extends over 16 amino acids. Germline loops: CDR1 LGHNA, CDR2 YSLEER. Trimming cost V 3 bases and J 4 bases; bases outside gene matches: 10. CDR3 sequence reads: CASSQARTGVGYEQYF. For the CDR3, the DNA is TGCGCCAGCAGCCAGGCTCGGACAGGGGTAGGGTACGAGCAGTACTTC.

The rearrangement joins TRBV7-2 to TRBJ2-1; 9 bases map to TRBD2. The germline V gene encodes CDR1 SGHTA and CDR2 FQGNSA. This CDR3 is 13 amino acids long. V trimming: 11 bases; J trimming: 6 bases; junction bases outside the gene matches: 8. CDR3 DNA sequence: TGTGCCTCCGCGGGAGGGCCAACCAATGAGCAGTTCTTC. Its translation: CASAGGPTNEQFF.

J is TRBJ2-7 and V is TRBV7-7; TRBD2 is a possible D gene (5 bases). Germline loops: CDR1 SSHAT, CDR2 FNYEAQ (reference sequence). V lost 8 bases to trimming and J lost 3 bases, with 14 bases between them. The CDR3 extends over 13 amino acids. The CDR3 spells CASGSGRGYEQYF. CDR3 sequence (DNA): TGTGCCAGCGGCTCCGGACGGGGCTACGAGCAGTACTTC. The entire variable domain, with the rest obtained from reference TRBV7-7 and TRBJ2-7, is as follows: GAGVSQSPRYKVTKRGQDVTLRCDPISSHATLYWYQQALGQGPEFLTYFNYEAQPDKSGLPSDRFSAERPEGSISTLTIQRTEQRDSAMYRCASGSGRGYEQYFGPGTRLTVT.

This sequence joins TRBV5-1 and TRBJ1-6; D gene uncertain. The germline CDR1 and CDR2 sequences are SGHRS and YFSETQ. CDR3 size: 14 residues. Trimming pared 1 base from V and 9 bases from J, leaving 11 bases between. CDR3 residues: CASSLYWGGSPLHF. In DNA form, the CDR3 reads TGCGCCAGCAGCTTGTACTGGGGAGGTTCACCCCTCCACTTT.

This clone is a singleton in its sample. The J gene is TRBJ2-7, the V gene TRBV12-2; TRBD2, the D gene given by the table, was not confirmed from the DNA. TRBV12-2 is termed a pseudogene. CDR3 length equals 19 residues. CDR3 protein: CASRLSRTRRTSGSYEQYF. The CDR3 DNA reads TGTGCAAGTCGCTTATCCCGGACACGGAGGACTAGCGGCTCCTACGAGCAGTACTTC.

This chain links TRBV27 with TRBJ1-5, with D unclear. This CDR3 comprises 17 residues. Germline loops: CDR1 MNHEY, CDR2 SMNVEV (reference sequence). The V and J ends lost 4 bases and 0 bases respectively, with 16 bases between them. CDR3 loop: CASSSSRAPYSNQPQHF. The CDR3 nucleotides read TGTGCCAGCAGTTCTTCCCGAGCCCCTTATAGCAATCAGCCCCAGCATTTT.

The chain joins TRBV14 to TRBJ1-6; D possibly corresponds to TRBD1 (5 bases). V lost 5 bases to trimming and J lost 10 bases, with 15 bases between them. The CDR3 is 14 residues long. Germline V gene sequence: CDR1 SGHDN, CDR2 FVKESK. CDR3 nucleotides: TGTGCCAGCAGCACCACAGGAGACCGGTCACCCCTCCACTTT. This gives the protein CASSTTGDRSPLHF.

This clone has more than one count but fewer than ten. The V call is TRBV7-2, the J call TRBJ2-1; 10 bases are a match to TRBD2. Germline lookup yields CDR1 SGHTA and CDR2 FQGNSA. The length of the CDR3 is 16 residues. J was trimmed by 4 bases and V by 2 bases; bases with no gene match: 5. The CDR3 region is CASSLTGTSVYNEQFF. CDR3 in DNA: TGTGCCAGCAGCTTAACCGGGACTAGCGTATACAATGAGCAGTTCTTC.

The rearrangement uses TRBV6-5 and TRBJ1-3; 7 bases match TRBD1. Germline V lookup: CDR1 MNHEY, CDR2 SVGAGI. The CDR3 spans 15 residues. The V gene end was trimmed by 5 bases and the J gene end by 7 bases; junction bases not matched to a gene: 11. The CDR3 sequence is CASSSRGILRNTIYF. The CDR3 nucleotides read TGTGCCAGCAGTAGCAGGGGGATCTTGAGGAACACCATATATTTT.

J is TRBJ2-5 and V is TRBV2; the D is unclear. CDR1 and CDR2 (germline): SNHLY, FYNNEI. The CDR3 runs to 14 residues. Trimming removed 5 bases from V and 0 bases from J, with 10 bases in between. In nucleotides, the CDR3 is TGTGCCAGCAGTCCAACTTCGTACCAAGAGACCCAGTACTTC. Protein product: CASSPTSYQETQYF.

This chain links TRBV3-1 (or the pseudogene TRBV3-2) with TRBJ2-4; maybe TRBD1 (5 bases). The CDR3 runs 16 residues. Germline V CDR1 and CDR2: LGHDT, YNNKEL (reference sequence). The V gene lost 2 bases and the J gene lost 1 base, with 12 bases spanning the gap. CDR3 region: CASSQWAQGAKNIQYF. DNA of the CDR3: TGTGCCAGCAGCCAATGGGCGCAGGGTGCCAAAAACATTCAGTACTTC.

J is TRBJ1-2 and V is TRBV10-2; the match to TRBD1 covers 7 bases. V gave up 0 bases and J gave up 4 bases; unmatched junction bases: 8. Germline CDR1 WSHSY, CDR2 SAAADI. The CDR3 totals 16 residues. CDR3: CASSESGTGVLYGYTF. As DNA, the CDR3 is TGCGCCAGCAGTGAGTCGGGCACAGGGGTCCTCTATGGCTACACCTTC.

The chain joins TRBV9 to TRBJ1-2; D not certain. The germline V and J ends were trimmed by 3 bases and 10 bases, with 10 bases remaining between them. This CDR3 has 11 residues. The germline CDR1 and CDR2 sequences are SGDLS and YYNGEE. This CDR3 reads CASSGGLFYTF. In DNA, the CDR3 is TGTGCCAGCAGCGGTGGCCTCTTCTACACCTTC.

The V gene is TRBV4-3, the J gene TRBJ2-2; the D gene is possibly TRBD1 (6 bases). CDR3 length equals 13 residues. From germline, CDR1 is LGHNA and CDR2 YSLEER. Trimming shortened V by 11 bases and J by 0 bases, and 10 bases separated the two germline ends. The CDR3 DNA reads as TGCGCCTCCGGGACAACGAACACCGGGGAGCTGTTTTTT. It encodes CASGTTNTGELFF.

The chain joins TRBV5-8 to TRBJ1-2, with D possibly matching TRBD1 (6 bases). The CDR3 runs 14 residues. The V end lost 4 bases, the J end lost 4 bases, and 14 bases lay between the germline ends. Germline lookup yields CDR1 SGHTS and CDR2 YDEGEE. In DNA, the CDR3 is TGTGCCAGCAGCCCTGGCGTAGGGGGCTATGGCTACACCTTC. This codes for CASSPGVGGYGYTF.

The DNA of the CDR3 is TGTGCCAGCAGCACCGGGGGTTATGGACGAGACGGCTACACCTTC. This gives the protein CASSTGGYGRDGYTF. V usage is TRBV21-1 and J usage is TRBJ1-2. TRBV21-1 is deemed a pseudogene. The CDR3 covers 15 residues.

This clone was seen a few times. The chain couples TRBV27 to TRBJ1-2, with 10 bases matching TRBD1. CDR1 is MNHEY and CDR2 is SMNVEV in the germline V gene (reference sequence). V was pared by 5 bases and J by 7 bases, with 4 bases of the junction left unmatched. There are 13 residues in the CDR3. The CDR3 sequence is CASSQGTGVGYTF. The CDR3, as DNA: TGTGCCAGCAGTCAAGGGACAGGGGTTGGCTACACCTTC.

This clone was detected once. The chain joins TRBV5-4 to TRBJ2-7; TRBD1 is a possible D gene (6 bases). Germline V CDR1 and CDR2: SGHNT, YYREEE (reference sequence). V lost 0 bases to trimming and J lost 3 bases, with 10 bases between them. The CDR3 runs to 14 residues. CDR3 protein: CASSLVQGSYEQYF. CDR3 DNA sequence: TGTGCCAGCAGCTTGGTTCAGGGGAGCTACGAGCAGTACTTC.

This clone was seen a single time. The genes are TRBV9 and TRBJ2-1; 10 bases map to TRBD2. Trimming cost V 0 bases and J 5 bases; bases outside gene matches: 2. This CDR3 is 15 amino acids long. The germline V gene encodes CDR1 SGDLS and CDR2 YYNGEE. The CDR3 DNA reads as TGTGCCAGCAGCGTAGACGGGACTAGCGACAATGAGCAGTTCTTC. This encodes CASSVDGTSDNEQFF.

This chain connects TRBV6-5 to TRBJ1-2; D call uncertain. Trimming took off 5 bases at V and 5 bases at J, with 15 bases between the two ends. This CDR3 has 14 amino acids. The V gene's germline CDR1 is MNHEY and CDR2 SVGAGI. For the CDR3, the DNA is TGTGCCAGCAGTACACAAAGTCCTCCATATGGCTACACCTTC. Translating gives CASSTQSPPYGYTF.

This chain uses TRBV12-5 with TRBJ2-2; weak D call: TRBD1 (6 bases). Germline loops: CDR1 LGHNT, CDR2 FRNRAP. CDR3 length: 17 amino acids. In DNA form, the CDR3 reads TGTGCCCTACGGGGACATCCGTGCCAAAGACCGACCGGGGAGCTGTTTTTT. As protein: CALRGHPCQRPTGELFF.

The chain employs TRBV7-9 and TRBJ2-2; TRBD1 aligns across 8 bases. From germline, CDR1 is SEHNR and CDR2 FQNEAQ (reference sequence). The V segment lost 1 base and the J segment 4 bases; nucleotides outside the gene matches: 2. This CDR3 has 15 amino acids. The CDR3 region is CASSLDRGITGELFF. Here the CDR3 DNA reads TGTGCCAGCAGCTTAGACAGGGGGATCACCGGGGAGCTGTTTTTT.

The V gene is TRBV7-2, the J gene TRBJ1-2; 10 positions match TRBD1. V shed 5 bases and J 4 bases; nucleotides not matched to a gene: 13. This CDR3 comprises 17 residues. Germline-derived CDR1 and CDR2 are SGHTA and FQGNSA. CDR3 DNA: TGTGCCAGCAGCAGACGACAGGGGGCGGGTATAGGCTATGGCTACACCTTC. Protein sequence: CASSRRQGAGIGYGYTF.